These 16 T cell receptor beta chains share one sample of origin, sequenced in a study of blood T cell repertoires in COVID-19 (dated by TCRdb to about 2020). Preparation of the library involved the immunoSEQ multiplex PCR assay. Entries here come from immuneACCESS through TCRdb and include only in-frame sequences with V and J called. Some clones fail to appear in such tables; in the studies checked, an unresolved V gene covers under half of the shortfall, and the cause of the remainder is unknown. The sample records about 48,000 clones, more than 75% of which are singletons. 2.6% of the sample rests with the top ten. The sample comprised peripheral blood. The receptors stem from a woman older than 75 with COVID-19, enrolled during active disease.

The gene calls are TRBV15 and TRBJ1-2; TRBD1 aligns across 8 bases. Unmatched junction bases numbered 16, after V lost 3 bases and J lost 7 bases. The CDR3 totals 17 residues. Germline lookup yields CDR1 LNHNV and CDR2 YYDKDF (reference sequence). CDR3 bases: TGTGCCACCAGCAGCCCCGGAGGACAGGGAGGATTAGGTGGCTACACCTTC. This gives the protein CATSSPGGQGGLGGYTF.

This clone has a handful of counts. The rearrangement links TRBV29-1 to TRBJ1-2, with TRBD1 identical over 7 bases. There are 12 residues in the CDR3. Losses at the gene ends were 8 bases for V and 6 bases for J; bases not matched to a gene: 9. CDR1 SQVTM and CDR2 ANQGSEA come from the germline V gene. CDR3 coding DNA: TGCAGCTCTCAAGGGACAGAGAATGGCTACACCTTC. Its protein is CSSQGTENGYTF.

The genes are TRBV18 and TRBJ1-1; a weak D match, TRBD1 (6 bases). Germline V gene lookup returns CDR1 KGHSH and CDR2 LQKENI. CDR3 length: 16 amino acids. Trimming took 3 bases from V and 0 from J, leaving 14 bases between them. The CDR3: CASSPGARGVNTEAFF. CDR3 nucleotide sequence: TGTGCCAGCTCACCGGGGGCCAGGGGAGTGAACACTGAAGCTTTCTTT.

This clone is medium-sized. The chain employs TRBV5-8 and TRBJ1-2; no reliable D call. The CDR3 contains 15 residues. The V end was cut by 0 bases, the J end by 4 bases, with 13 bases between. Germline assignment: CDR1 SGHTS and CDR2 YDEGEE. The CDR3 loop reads CASSLGRLESYGYTF. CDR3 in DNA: TGTGCCAGCAGCTTGGGCCGCCTCGAGAGCTATGGCTACACCTTC.

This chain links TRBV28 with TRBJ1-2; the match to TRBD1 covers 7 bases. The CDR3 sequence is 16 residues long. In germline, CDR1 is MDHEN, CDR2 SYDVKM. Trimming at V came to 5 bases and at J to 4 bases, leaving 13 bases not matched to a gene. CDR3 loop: CASSIPGTESIYGYTF. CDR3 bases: TGTGCCAGCAGTATCCCCGGGACAGAATCAATCTATGGCTACACCTTC.

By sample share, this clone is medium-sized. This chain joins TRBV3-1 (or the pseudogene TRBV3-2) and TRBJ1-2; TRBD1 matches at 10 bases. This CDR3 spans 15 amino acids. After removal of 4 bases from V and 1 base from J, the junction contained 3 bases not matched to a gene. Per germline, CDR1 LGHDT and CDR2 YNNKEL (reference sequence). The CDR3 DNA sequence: TGTGCCAGCAGCCCCCGGACAGGGGGTAACTATGGCTACACCTTC. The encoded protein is CASSPRTGGNYGYTF.

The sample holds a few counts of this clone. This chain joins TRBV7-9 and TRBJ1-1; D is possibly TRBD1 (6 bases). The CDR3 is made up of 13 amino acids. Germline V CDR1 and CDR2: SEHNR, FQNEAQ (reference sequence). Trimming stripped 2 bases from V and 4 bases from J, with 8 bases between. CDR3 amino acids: CASSLQGSTEAFF. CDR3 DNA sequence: TGTGCCAGCAGCTTACAGGGGAGCACTGAAGCTTTCTTT.

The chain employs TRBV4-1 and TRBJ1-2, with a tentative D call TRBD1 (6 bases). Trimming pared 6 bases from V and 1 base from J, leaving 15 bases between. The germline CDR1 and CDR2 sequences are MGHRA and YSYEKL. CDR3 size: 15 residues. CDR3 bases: TGCGCCAGCAGGGACCCCGGGACATTTAACTATGGCTACACCTTC. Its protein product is CASRDPGTFNYGYTF.

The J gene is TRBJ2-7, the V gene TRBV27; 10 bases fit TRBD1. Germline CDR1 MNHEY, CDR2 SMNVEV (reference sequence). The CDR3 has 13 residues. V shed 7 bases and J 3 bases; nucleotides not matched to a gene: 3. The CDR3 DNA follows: TGTGCCAGCACGGGACAGGGGTTCTACGAGCAGTACTTC. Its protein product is CASTGQGFYEQYF.

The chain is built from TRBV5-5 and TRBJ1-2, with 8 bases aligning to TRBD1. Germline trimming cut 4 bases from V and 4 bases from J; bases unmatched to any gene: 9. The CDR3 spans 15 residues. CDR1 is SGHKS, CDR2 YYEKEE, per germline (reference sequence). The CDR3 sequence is CASSPQTGDGYGYTF. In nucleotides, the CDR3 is TGTGCCAGCAGCCCTCAGACAGGGGACGGCTATGGCTACACCTTC.

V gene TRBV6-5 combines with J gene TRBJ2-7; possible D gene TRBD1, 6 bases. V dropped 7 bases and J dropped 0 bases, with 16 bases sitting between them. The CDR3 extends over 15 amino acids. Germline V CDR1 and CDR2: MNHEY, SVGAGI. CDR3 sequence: CASKSQGKSSYEQYF. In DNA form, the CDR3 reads TGTGCCAGCAAGTCCCAGGGGAAAAGCTCCTACGAGCAGTACTTC.

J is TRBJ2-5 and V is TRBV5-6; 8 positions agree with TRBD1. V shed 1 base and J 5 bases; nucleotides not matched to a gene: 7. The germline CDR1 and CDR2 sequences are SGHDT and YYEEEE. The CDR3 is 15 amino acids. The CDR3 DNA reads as TGTGCCAGCAGCTTGATTGACAGGGGAGGCGAGACCCAGTACTTC. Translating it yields CASSLIDRGGETQYF. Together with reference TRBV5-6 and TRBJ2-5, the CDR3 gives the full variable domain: DAGVTQSPTHLIKTRGQQVTLRCSPKSGHDTVSWYQQALGQGPQFIFQYYEEEERQRGNFPDRFSGHQFPNYSSELNVNALLLGDSALYLCASSLIDRGGETQYFGPGTRLLVL.

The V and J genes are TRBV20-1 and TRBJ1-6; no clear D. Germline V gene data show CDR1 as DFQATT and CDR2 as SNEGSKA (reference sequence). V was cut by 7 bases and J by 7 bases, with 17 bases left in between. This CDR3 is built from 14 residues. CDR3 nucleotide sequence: TGCAGTGGTAGTCGGAGCGGCGGGAATTCACCCCTCCACTTT. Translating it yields CSGSRSGGNSPLHF.

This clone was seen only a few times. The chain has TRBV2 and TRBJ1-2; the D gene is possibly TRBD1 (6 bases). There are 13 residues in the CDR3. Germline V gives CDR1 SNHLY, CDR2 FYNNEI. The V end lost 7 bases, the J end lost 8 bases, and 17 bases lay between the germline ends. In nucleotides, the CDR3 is TGTGCCAGCATCGGGTCAGGGGTCAGCGGCTACACCTTC. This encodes CASIGSGVSGYTF.

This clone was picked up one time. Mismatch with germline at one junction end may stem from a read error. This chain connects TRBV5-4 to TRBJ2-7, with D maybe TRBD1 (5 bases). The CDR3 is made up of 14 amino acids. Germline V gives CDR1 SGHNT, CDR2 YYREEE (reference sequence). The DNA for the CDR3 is TGTGCCAGCAGCTCCGACAGAACCCTTCCCTCAGAGGACTTC. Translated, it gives CASSSDRTLPSEDF.

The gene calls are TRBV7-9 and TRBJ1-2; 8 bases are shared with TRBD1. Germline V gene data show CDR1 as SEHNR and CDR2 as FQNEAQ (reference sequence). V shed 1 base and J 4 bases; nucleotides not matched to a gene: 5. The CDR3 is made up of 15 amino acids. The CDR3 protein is CASSLDGRGPYGYTF. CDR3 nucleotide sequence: TGTGCCAGCAGCTTAGATGGCAGGGGGCCCTATGGCTACACCTTC.